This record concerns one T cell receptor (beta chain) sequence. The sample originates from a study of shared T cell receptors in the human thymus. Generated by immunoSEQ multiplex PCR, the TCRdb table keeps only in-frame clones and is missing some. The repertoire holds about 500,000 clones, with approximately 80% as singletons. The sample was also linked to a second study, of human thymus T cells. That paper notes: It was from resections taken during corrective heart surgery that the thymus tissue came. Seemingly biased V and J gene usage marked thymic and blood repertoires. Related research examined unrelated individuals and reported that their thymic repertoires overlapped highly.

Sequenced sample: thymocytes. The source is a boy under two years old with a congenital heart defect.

The CDR3 sequence: CASSLLRGSTEAFF. CDR3 in DNA: TGTGCCAGCAGCTTGCTCCGGGGGAGCACTGAAGCTTTCTTT. The chain recombines TRBV5-6 with TRBJ1-1; perhaps TRBD1 as D (5 bases). Between the trimmed V and J ends, which lost 1 base and 4 bases, there was a span of 11 bases. Per the germline V gene, CDR1 is SGHDT and CDR2 is YYEEEE. This CDR3 is built from 14 residues. The full variable domain, its missing parts supplied by reference TRBV5-6 and TRBJ1-1, is DAGVTQSPTHLIKTRGQQVTLRCSPKSGHDTVSWYQQALGQGPQFIFQYYEEEERQRGNFPDRFSGHQFPNYSSELNVNALLLGDSALYLCASSLLRGSTEAFFGQGTRLTVV.